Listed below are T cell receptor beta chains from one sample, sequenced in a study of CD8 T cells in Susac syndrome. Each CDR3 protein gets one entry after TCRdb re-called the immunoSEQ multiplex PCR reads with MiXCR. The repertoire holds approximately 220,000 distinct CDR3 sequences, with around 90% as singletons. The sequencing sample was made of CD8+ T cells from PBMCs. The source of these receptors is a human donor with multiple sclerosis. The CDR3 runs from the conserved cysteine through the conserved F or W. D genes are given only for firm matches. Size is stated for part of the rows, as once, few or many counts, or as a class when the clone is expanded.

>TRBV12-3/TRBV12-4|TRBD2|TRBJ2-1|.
TGTGCCAGCAGCCGTGCCGGGACTAGAAATGAGCAGTTCTTC
CASSRAGTRNEQFF
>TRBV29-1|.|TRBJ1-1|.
TGCAGCGTACCTCCCGGAGCAGGGCACACTGAAGCTTTCTTT
CSVPPGAGHTEAFF
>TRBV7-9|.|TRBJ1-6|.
TGTGCCAGCAGCTTAATGGCGGCCTCTAGTTCACCCCTCCACTTT
CASSLMAASSSPLHF
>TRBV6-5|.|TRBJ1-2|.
TGTGCCAGCAGTTACTCAGGGTTAGCCTATGGCTACACCTTC
CASSYSGLAYGYTF
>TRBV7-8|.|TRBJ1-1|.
TGTGCCAGCAGCGTAAGGGAGGGGCAGGTCACTGAAGCTTTCTTT
CASSVREGQVTEAFF
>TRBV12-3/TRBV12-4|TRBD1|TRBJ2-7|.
TGTGCCAGCAGTTTAGACAGGGGGATCCACGAGCAGTACTTC
CASSLDRGIHEQYF
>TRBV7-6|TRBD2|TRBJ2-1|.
TGTGCCAGCAGCTTAGCGGGCGGGGGGGCCCCCAATGAGCAGTTCTTC
CASSLAGGGAPNEQFF
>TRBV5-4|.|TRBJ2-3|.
TGTGCCAGCAGCTTCCGACTAGAAGACCGCACAGATACGCAGTATTTT
CASSFRLEDRTDTQYF
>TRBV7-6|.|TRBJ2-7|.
TGTGCCAGCAGCTTAGGGGGGATTACCGCGGGCTCGGGAACCGAGCAGTACTTC
CASSLGGITAGSGTEQYF
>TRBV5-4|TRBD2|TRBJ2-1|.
TGTGCCAGCAGCTTGGGTAGCGGGGGCCTCTACAATGAGCAGTTCTTC
CASSLGSGGLYNEQFF
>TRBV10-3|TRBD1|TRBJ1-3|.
TGTGCCATCAGGACAGGGGGCTCTGGAAACACCATATATTTT
CAIRTGGSGNTIYF
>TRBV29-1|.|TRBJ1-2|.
TGCAGCGTTGAACCCTCGGAGGACCCGGGGTATGGCTACACCTTC
CSVEPSEDPGYGYTF
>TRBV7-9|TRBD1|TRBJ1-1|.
TGTGCCAGCAGCGGGGACAGCCGTGAGGCTTTCTTT
CASSGDSREAFF
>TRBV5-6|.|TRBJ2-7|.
TGTGCCAGCAGCTTGCGGGAGAAAGGCTACGAGCAGTACTTC
CASSLREKGYEQYF
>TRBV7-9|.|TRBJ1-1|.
TGTGCCAGCAGCCGGACGGGCAGGGGCACTGAAGCTTTCTTT
CASSRTGRGTEAFF
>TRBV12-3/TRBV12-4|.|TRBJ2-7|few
TGTGCCAGCAGTTTAGCGGGCGCGTCCTACGAGCAGTACTTC
CASSLAGASYEQYF
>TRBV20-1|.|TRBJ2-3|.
TGCAGTGCTAGAGCCTCTCCCGCGGCAGATACGCAGTATTTT
CSARASPAADTQYF
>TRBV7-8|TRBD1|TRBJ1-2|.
TGTGCCAGCAGGCGGAAGGAAGGGACAGATGGCTACACCTTC
CASRRKEGTDGYTF
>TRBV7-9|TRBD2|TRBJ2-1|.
TGTGCCAGCAGCCTAGGAATACTAGCGGGGCCTAATGAGCAGTTCTTC
CASSLGILAGPNEQFF
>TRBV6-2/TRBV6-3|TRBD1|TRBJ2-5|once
TGTGCCAGCAGTTACCGGGACAGGCGGGAGACCCAGTACTTC
CASSYRDRRETQYF
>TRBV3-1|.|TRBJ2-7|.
TGTGCCAGCAGCTACCTGAGGGTCCCCGACGAGCAGTACTTC
CASSYLRVPDEQYF
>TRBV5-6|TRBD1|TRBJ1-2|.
TGTGCCAGCAGCTGGGGACAGCCGCAAGGCTACACCTTC
CASSWGQPQGYTF
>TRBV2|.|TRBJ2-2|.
TGTGCCAGCAGCCTAGAGGACAGCTACACCGGGGAGCTGTTTTTT
CASSLEDSYTGELFF
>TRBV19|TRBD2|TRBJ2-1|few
TGTGCCAGTAGTATAGGGTTTGGAATAGCGGGGGCGAATGAGCAGTTCTTC
CASSIGFGIAGANEQFF
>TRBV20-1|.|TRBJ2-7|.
TGCAGTGCTCCTGCCCTCTACTCCTACGAGCAGTACTTC
CSAPALYSYEQYF
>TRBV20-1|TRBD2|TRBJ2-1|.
TGCAGTGCCGGGACTAGCGGGAGCTGGGATGAGCAGTTCTTC
CSAGTSGSWDEQFF
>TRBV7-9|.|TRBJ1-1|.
TGTGCCAGCAGCTTCGAAGGTGAAGCTTTCTTT
CASSFEGEAFF
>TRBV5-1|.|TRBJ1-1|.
TGCGCCAGCAGCTTGACAGGTTTAGGGGGATCTGAAGCTTTCTTT
CASSLTGLGGSEAFF